The 21 T cell receptor beta chains below were found in one sample sequenced in a study of post-analysis software for immune sequencing data (dated by TCRdb to the mid-2010s). Overall results and qualifications from the work: Significantly higher frequencies in patients than in controls were found for roughly 5 TRBV segments, including TRBV5-6, TRBV5-1 and TRBV20-1.

Their antigens are not known. Library generation was performed with PCR. TCRdb records Illumina HiSeq 2500 as the sequencer. Unique molecular identifiers were incorporated into TCR beta cDNA libraries to reduce PCR and sequencing biases. The public reads were reprocessed in TCRdb via fastp at Q25 and MiXCR, keeping in-frame beta chains. Every distinct CDR3 protein forms one entry, paired with its most common genes and DNA. Here the sample has 350,000 to 450,000 distinct CDR3 sequences; less than 40% occur a single time. Together, the top ten hold about an eighth of the sample. The specimen sequenced was blood. The receptors were sampled from a girl aged 10-17 years with multiple sclerosis.

This chain joins TRBV20-1 and TRBJ1-6; no definite D call. V was cut by 4 bases and J by 9 bases, with 13 bases left in between. The germline gives CDR1 DFQATT, CDR2 SNEGSKA (reference sequence). The CDR3 runs 13 residues. CDR3 DNA: TGCAGTGCTATGGTGCAGTCCCCTTCACCCCTCCACTTT. It codes for CSAMVQSPSPLHF.

On this clonotype: An end of the junction differs from the germline gene, which may be a read error. The V gene is TRBV27, the J gene TRBJ1-2; D is uncertain. This CDR3 contains 15 residues. In germline, CDR1 is MNHEY, CDR2 SMNVEV (reference sequence). The CDR3 here is CASSQIGSQAYDYTF. In DNA form, the CDR3 reads TGTGCCAGCAGTCAAATAGGGAGCCAGGCCTATGACTACACCTTC.

The table lists this clonotype with a few counts. The chain links TRBV29-1 to TRBJ2-1, with D possibly being TRBD1 or TRBD2 (5 bases each). Germline CDR1 SQVTM, CDR2 ANQGSEA. V was clipped by 7 bases and J by 10 bases, with 14 bases between them. The CDR3 has 11 residues. The CDR3 DNA sequence: TGCAGCGGGGGACCTACCTCAGAGCAGTTCTTC. Residues: CSGGPTSEQFF.

The chain is built from TRBV5-1 and TRBJ1-5; maybe TRBD1 (5 bases). The CDR3 consists of 16 residues. Germline CDR1 and CDR2: SGHRS and YFSETQ. Trimming stripped 0 bases from V and 2 bases from J, with 12 bases between. CDR3 sequence: CASSLGAGGGNQPQHF. The CDR3 coding sequence is TGCGCCAGCAGCTTGGGAGCCGGGGGGGGCAATCAGCCCCAGCATTTT.

V gene TRBV6-5 combines with J gene TRBJ2-7, with TRBD1 matching 9 bases. The CDR3 loop spans 14 amino acids. J lost 4 bases, V lost 5 bases, and 6 bases had no gene match. The germline V gene has CDR1 MNHEY and CDR2 SVGAGI. CDR3 protein: CASSPGTGKYEQYF. CDR3 nucleotide sequence: TGTGCCAGCAGTCCCGGGACAGGGAAGTACGAGCAGTACTTC.

This clonotype was found a few times. The V call is TRBV7-9, the J call TRBJ1-1; TRBD1 might be the D (5 bases). Germline assignment: CDR1 SEHNR and CDR2 FQNEAQ (reference sequence). Between the trimmed V and J ends, which lost 5 bases and 8 bases, there was a span of 15 bases. CDR3 size: 13 residues. CDR3 sequence: CASSTQGEVEAFF. DNA of the CDR3: TGTGCCAGCAGCACCCAGGGAGAAGTCGAAGCTTTCTTT.

This clonotype was seen repeatedly, ten times or more. This chain connects TRBV15 to TRBJ2-5; D ambiguous. This CDR3 has 14 residues. Germline V gives CDR1 LNHNV, CDR2 YYDKDF (reference sequence). V gave up 0 bases and J gave up 2 bases, with 7 bases separating them. The CDR3 sequence: CATSRENRQETQYF. CDR3 nucleotides: TGTGCCACCAGCAGAGAGAATAGGCAAGAGACCCAGTACTTC.

The genes are TRBV6-5 and TRBJ1-6, with 9 bases identical to TRBD1. Per the germline V gene, CDR1 is MNHEY and CDR2 is SVGAGI. Losses at the gene ends were 2 bases for V and 6 bases for J; bases not matched to a gene: 2. CDR3 length: 15 residues. The CDR3, as DNA: TGTGCCAGCAGTTACGAGACAGGGGGTAATTCACCCCTCCACTTT. It codes for CASSYETGGNSPLHF.

This clonotype was found once. This sequence joins TRBV2 and TRBJ2-7, with 12 bases lining up with TRBD1. This CDR3 has 15 amino acids. V was pared by 3 bases and J by 5 bases, with 5 bases of the junction left unmatched. Germline CDR1 is SNHLY and CDR2 is FYNNEI. The CDR3 sequence is CASSEGGTGGHEQYF. The CDR3 region has the DNA TGTGCCAGCAGTGAGGGTGGGACAGGGGGCCACGAGCAGTACTTC. Filled out from reference TRBV2 and TRBJ2-7, the complete variable domain reads EPEVTQTPSHQVTQMGQEVILRCVPISNHLYFYWYRQILGQKVEFLVSFYNNEISEKSEIFDDQFSVERPDGSNFTLKIRSTKLEDSAMYFCASSEGGTGGHEQYFGPGTRLTVT.

This clonotype has just a few counts. The gene calls are TRBV5-1 and TRBJ2-1; 7 bases align to TRBD2. The V gene end was trimmed by 0 bases and the J gene end by 2 bases; junction bases not matched to a gene: 5. The CDR3 contains 16 residues. CDR1 is SGHRS and CDR2 is YFSETQ in the germline V gene. The CDR3 coding sequence is TGCGCCAGCAGCTTGGGGGCGGGGGAACCCTACAATGAGCAGTTCTTC. Protein product: CASSLGAGEPYNEQFF.

This clonotype turned up a few times. The rearrangement joins TRBV5-1 to TRBJ2-2, with a tentative D call TRBD1 (5 bases). CDR1 is SGHRS and CDR2 is YFSETQ in the germline V gene. There are 16 residues in the CDR3. Trimming removed 0 bases at V and 1 base at J, with 10 bases between. CDR3 amino acids: CASSLESGQNTGELFF. CDR3 coding DNA: TGCGCCAGCAGCTTGGAGTCAGGGCAGAACACCGGGGAGCTGTTTTTT.

In this sample, this clonotype turned up once. The chain has TRBV9 and TRBJ2-3; no clear D. Germline CDR1 and CDR2: SGDLS and YYNGEE. V was clipped by 2 bases and J by 2 bases, with 12 bases between them. This CDR3 region has 15 residues. The CDR3, as DNA: TGTGCCAGCAGCGTGAGACCATGGCCCACAGATACGCAGTATTTT. Protein sequence: CASSVRPWPTDTQYF.

This clonotype was recorded a few times. V usage is TRBV3-1 and J usage is TRBJ1-2; the D gene is possibly TRBD1 (5 bases). CDR3 length equals 10 residues. Trimming shortened V by 5 bases and J by 8 bases, and 6 bases separated the two germline ends. Germline V CDR1 and CDR2: LGHDT, YNNKEL (reference sequence). CDR3 nucleotide sequence: TGTGCCAGCAGCGGGGCAGGCTACACCTTC. Its protein is CASSGAGYTF.

This clonotype was picked up a small number of times. This sequence joins TRBV4-3 and TRBJ2-1; D not certain. V shed 1 base and J shed 6 bases, with 13 bases lying between them. From germline, CDR1 is LGHNA and CDR2 YSLEER. This CDR3 comprises 15 residues. CDR3 sequence (DNA): TGCGCCAGCAGCCAAGCGTTCCAGAGCCCCAATGAGCAGTTCTTC. This codes for CASSQAFQSPNEQFF.

V is TRBV7-2 and J is TRBJ2-3, with D perhaps TRBD2 (6 bases). This CDR3 is built from 13 residues. Trimming removed 5 bases from V and 4 bases from J, with 10 bases in between. The germline V gene has CDR1 SGHTA and CDR2 FQGNSA. The CDR3 nucleotides read TGTGCCAGCAGCACGGGAGATTCAGATACGCAGTATTTT. It encodes CASSTGDSDTQYF.

Here the CDR3 reads CASSLESAQYNEQFF. The CDR3 DNA reads as TGTGCCAGCAGCTTAGAATCTGCTCAATACAATGAGCAGTTCTTC. The V call is TRBV7-3, the J call TRBJ2-1; no clear D gene. CDR1 SGHTA and CDR2 FQGTGA come from the germline V gene. The CDR3 is made up of 15 amino acids. With 2 bases removed from V and 4 bases from J, the gap between germline ends came to 12 bases.

V and J are TRBV20-1 and TRBJ2-5; 10 bases line up with TRBD2. Germline lookup yields CDR1 DFQATT and CDR2 SNEGSKA (reference sequence). The CDR3 consists of 13 residues. With V trimmed by 6 bases and J by 3 bases, 4 bases remained unmatched. The DNA of the CDR3 is TGCAGTGCGGAGAGCGGGGGGGAAGAGACCCAGTACTTC. It translates to CSAESGGEETQYF.

This clonotype was seen a handful of times. The chain is built from TRBV6-5 and TRBJ1-1; D gene uncertain. Trimming left V 5 bases short and J 1 base short, with 17 bases between. CDR3 length: 16 amino acids. The germline V gene has CDR1 MNHEY and CDR2 SVGAGI. CDR3: CASSTLLGVENTEAFF. CDR3 sequence (DNA): TGTGCCAGCAGTACCCTCCTGGGCGTCGAGAACACTGAAGCTTTCTTT.

Notes on this clonotype: Mismatch with germline at one junction end may stem from a read error. This chain joins TRBV11-3 and TRBJ2-5, with TRBD1 identical over 7 bases. This CDR3 is 14 amino acids long. Germline lookup yields CDR1 SGHNT and CDR2 YENEEA. Written as DNA, the CDR3 is TGTGCCGGCAGCTCGTCAGGGGGATTGGAGACCCAGTACTTC. This encodes CAGSSSGGLETQYF.

This clonotype came up a few times. The CDR3 region has the DNA TGTGCCTCGAACCGGGACCTCTTTTCTGGGGCCAACGTCCTGACTTTC. Residues: CASNRDLFSGANVLTF. The chain links TRBV30 to TRBJ2-6; D may be TRBD1 or TRBD2 (5 bases each). The germline V and J ends were trimmed by 7 bases and 1 base, with 17 bases remaining between them. CDR1 and CDR2 (germline): GTSNPN, SVGIG (reference sequence). This CDR3 has 16 amino acids.

This sequence joins TRBV3-1 and TRBJ2-7; the D is unclear. Germline loops: CDR1 LGHDT, CDR2 YNNKEL (reference sequence). The CDR3 covers 13 residues. V lost 0 bases, J lost 6 bases, and 9 bases lay in between. This CDR3 reads CASSQDGVSEQYF. DNA of the CDR3: TGTGCCAGCAGCCAAGATGGTGTTTCCGAGCAGTACTTC.